This T cell receptor (beta chain) was documented in a study of blood T cell repertoires in COVID-19. The CDR3 loop spans 15 amino acids. Germline CDR1 LNHDA, CDR2 SQIVND (reference sequence). The junction had 8 bases not matched to a gene; V was cut back by 9 bases and J by 0 bases. In the authors' workflow: Estimates of nucleated cell counts were drawn from the amplification of reference gene primers. Sequenced by immunoSEQ multiplex PCR; TCRdb stores in-frame clones only, minus some. V, J and clone size reflect that table, while D and trimming were determined from the DNA. The sample lists 250,000 to 350,000 clones, more than 80% occurring once.

The clonotype was recovered from a woman in her forties or fifties with COVID-19, enrolled during active disease. Sequences were obtained from peripheral blood. The chain has TRBV19 and TRBJ1-3, with 7 nucleotides matching TRBD1. The CDR3 DNA reads as TGTGCCAGCATAAACAGGGGTTACTCTGGAAACACCATATATTTT. Amino acids: CASINRGYSGNTIYF.